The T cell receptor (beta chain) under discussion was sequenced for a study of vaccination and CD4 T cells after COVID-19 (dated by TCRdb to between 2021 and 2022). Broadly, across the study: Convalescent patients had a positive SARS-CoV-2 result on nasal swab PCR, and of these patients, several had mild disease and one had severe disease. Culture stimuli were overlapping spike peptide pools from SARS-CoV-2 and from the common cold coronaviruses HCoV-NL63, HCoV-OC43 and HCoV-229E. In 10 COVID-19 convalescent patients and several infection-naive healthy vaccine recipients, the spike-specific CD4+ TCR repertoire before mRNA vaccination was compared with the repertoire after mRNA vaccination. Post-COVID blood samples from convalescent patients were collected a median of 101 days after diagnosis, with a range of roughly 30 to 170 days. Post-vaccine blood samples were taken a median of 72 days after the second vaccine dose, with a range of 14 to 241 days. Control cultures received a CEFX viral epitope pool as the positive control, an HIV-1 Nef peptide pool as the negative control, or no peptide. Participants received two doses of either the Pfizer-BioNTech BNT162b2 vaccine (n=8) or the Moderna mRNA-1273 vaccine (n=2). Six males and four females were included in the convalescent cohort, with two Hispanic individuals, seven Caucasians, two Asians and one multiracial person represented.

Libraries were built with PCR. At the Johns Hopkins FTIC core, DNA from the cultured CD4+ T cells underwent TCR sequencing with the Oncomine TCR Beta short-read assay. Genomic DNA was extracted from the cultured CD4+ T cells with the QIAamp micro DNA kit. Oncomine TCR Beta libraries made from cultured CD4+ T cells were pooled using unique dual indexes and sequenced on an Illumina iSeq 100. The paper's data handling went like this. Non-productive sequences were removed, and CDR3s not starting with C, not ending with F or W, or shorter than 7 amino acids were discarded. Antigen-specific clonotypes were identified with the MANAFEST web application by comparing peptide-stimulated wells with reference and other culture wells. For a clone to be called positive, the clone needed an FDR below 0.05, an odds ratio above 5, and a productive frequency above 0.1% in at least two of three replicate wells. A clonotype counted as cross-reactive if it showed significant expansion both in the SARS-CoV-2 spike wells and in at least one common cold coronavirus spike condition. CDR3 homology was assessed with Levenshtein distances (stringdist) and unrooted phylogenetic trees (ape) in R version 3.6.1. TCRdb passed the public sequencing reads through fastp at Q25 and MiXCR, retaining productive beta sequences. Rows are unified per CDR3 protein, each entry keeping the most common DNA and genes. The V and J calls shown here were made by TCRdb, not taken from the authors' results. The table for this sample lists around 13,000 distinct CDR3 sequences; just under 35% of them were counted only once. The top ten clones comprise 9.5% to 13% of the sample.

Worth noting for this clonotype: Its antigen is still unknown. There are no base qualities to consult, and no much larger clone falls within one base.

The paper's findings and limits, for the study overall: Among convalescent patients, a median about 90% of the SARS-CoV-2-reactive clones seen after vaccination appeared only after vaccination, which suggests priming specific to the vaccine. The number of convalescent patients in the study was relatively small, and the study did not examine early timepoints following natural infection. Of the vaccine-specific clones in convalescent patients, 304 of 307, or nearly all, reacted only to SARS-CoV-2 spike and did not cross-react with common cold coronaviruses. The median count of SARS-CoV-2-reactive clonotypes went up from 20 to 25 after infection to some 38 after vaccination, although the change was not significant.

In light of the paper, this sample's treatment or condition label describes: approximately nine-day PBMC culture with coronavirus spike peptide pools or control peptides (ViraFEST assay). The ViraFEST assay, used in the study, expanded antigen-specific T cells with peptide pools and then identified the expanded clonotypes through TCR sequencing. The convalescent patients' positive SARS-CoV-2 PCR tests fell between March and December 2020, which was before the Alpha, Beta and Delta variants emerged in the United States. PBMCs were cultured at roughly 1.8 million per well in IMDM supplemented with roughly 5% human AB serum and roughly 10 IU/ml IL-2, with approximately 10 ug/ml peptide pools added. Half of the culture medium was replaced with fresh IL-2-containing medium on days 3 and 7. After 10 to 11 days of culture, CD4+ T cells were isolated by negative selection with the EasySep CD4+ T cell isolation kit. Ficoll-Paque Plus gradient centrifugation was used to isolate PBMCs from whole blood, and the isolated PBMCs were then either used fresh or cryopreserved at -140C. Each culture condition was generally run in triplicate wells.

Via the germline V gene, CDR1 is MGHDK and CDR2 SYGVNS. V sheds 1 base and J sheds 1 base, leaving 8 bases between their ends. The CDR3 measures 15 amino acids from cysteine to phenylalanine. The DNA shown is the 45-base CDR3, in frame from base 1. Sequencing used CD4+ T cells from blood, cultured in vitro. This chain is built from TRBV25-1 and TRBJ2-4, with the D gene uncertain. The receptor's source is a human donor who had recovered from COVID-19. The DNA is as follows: TGTGCCAGCAGTGAATCGAGGATCGCCAAAAACATTCAGTACTTC. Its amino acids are CASSESRIAKNIQYF.